The rows below give T cell receptor beta chains drawn from one sample of a study of blood T cell repertoires in COVID-19. Some clones are missing from TCRdb's copy, which holds only in-frame ones; the method was immunoSEQ multiplex PCR. The table has about 120,000 clones, 79% seen once. Sequencing input: peripheral blood. These receptor sequences come from a man aged 40-55 years with active or convalescent COVID-19. Both conserved end residues are part of each CDR3. A D gene is named only where the DNA matches it firmly. Part of the rows lack a size; the others show once, few, many or a class for expanded clones.

-,TRBD1,TRBJ2-1,TRBV5-4,CASSSRDRSEQFF,TGTGCCAGCAGCTCCCGGGACAGAAGTGAGCAGTTCTTC
-,-,TRBJ2-7,TRBV5-4,CASSLVAGTYEQYF,TGTGCCAGCAGCTTGGTGGCGGGAACCTACGAGCAGTACTTC
-,-,TRBJ1-6,TRBV30,CAWSSLGDNSPLHF,TGTGCCTGGAGTTCCCTCGGGGATAATTCACCCCTCCACTTT
-,-,TRBJ1-6,TRBV21-1,CASSSTGGILYNSPLHF,TGTGCCAGCAGCTCGACAGGGGGAATACTATATAATTCACCCCTCCACTTT
-,-,TRBJ1-2,TRBV28,CASRIESHGYTF,TGTGCCAGCAGGATAGAGAGTCATGGCTACACCTTC
-,TRBD1,TRBJ2-2,TRBV24-1,CATSDLRTGVSSDTGELFF,TGTGCCACCAGTGATCTAAGGACAGGGGTTTCTTCGGACACCGGGGAGCTGTTTTTT
-,-,TRBJ2-5,TRBV7-2,CASSRTRETQYF,TGTGCCAGCAGCCGCACTAGGGAGACCCAGTACTTC
-,-,TRBJ2-5,TRBV13,CASSGSQGFQETQYF,TGTGCCAGCAGCGGATCACAGGGATTCCAAGAGACCCAGTACTTC
-,-,TRBJ1-1,TRBV6-5,CASSYSPSLNREAFF,TGTGCCAGCAGTTACTCACCCAGTCTGAACCGTGAAGCTTTCTTT
few,-,TRBJ1-2,TRBV18,CASSMGVLRGYTF,TGTGCCAGCTCCATGGGCGTTTTGCGTGGCTACACCTTC
-,TRBD2,TRBJ2-3,TRBV13,CASSQTSGLLTDTQYF,TGTGCCAGCAGCCAAACTAGCGGGCTTCTCACAGATACGCAGTATTTT
-,TRBD1,TRBJ1-3,TRBV5-1,CASSLGDRGRNSGNTIYF,TGCGCCAGCAGCTTGGGGGACAGGGGGAGAAATTCTGGAAACACCATATATTTT
-,-,TRBJ1-4,TRBV11-3,CASSSSGVKEKLFF,TGTGCCAGCAGCTCATCAGGGGTCAAAGAAAAACTGTTTTTT
-,TRBD2,TRBJ2-1,TRBV5-1,CASSLPAGGIYNEQFF,TGCGCCAGCAGCTTGCCAGCGGGAGGAATCTACAATGAGCAGTTCTTC
once,TRBD2,TRBJ2-1,TRBV7-9,CASSPNSGGPNEQFF,TGTGCCAGCAGCCCCAACAGCGGGGGTCCCAATGAGCAGTTCTTC
-,TRBD2,TRBJ2-1,TRBV6-5,CASREGINNEQFF,TGTGCCAGCCGGGAGGGAATTAACAATGAGCAGTTCTTC
once,-,TRBJ1-5,TRBV4-2,CASSQEGLGFGRDDQPQHF,TGTGCCAGCAGCCAAGAAGGGCTGGGGTTTGGGAGGGATGATCAGCCCCAGCATTTT
-,-,TRBJ1-1,TRBV11-2,CASSWRVGETEAFF,TGTGCCAGCAGCTGGAGGGTGGGGGAAACTGAAGCTTTCTTT